This T cell receptor (beta chain) was retrieved from a study of blood T cell repertoires in COVID-19. Turning to the study itself: Samples representing acute and convalescent COVID-19 were sourced from the United States, Italy and Spain. PBMCs, B-cell-depleted T cells, or T cells provided the cDNA or gDNA that made up the material.

The CDR3 covers 15 residues. V lost 4 bases and J lost 8, with 17 bases in between. CDR1 and CDR2 (germline): SGHAT, FQNNGV. This clone is medium-sized (0.01 to 0.1%) in the sample. Per the authors' pipeline: By means of reference gene primer amplification, nucleated cell counts were estimated. Repertoires were generated with immunoSEQ multiplex PCR, while TCRdb's copy carries only in-frame clones and drops some. D and trimming come from the DNA, and the V and J calls and clone size come from that table. The sample includes about 80,000 clones, about four fifths of them seen just once. This chain uses TRBV11-2 with TRBJ1-4, with D maybe TRBD1 (5 bases). This receptor was obtained from a man at least 80 years old with acute or convalescent COVID-19. The specimen sequenced was peripheral blood. The CDR3 DNA reads as TGTGCCAGCAGCTCCTTAGCTGGGGCAGGGGAAAAACTGTTTTTT. This translates into CASSSLAGAGEKLFF.